This TCR beta chain was captured by sequencing in a study of Graves' ophthalmopathy and Graves' hyperthyroidism. Overall study results and limits: Most thyroid clonotypes expanded beyond 0.001 frequency were also found in blood.

This clonotype was recorded at least ten times. The antigen is not known. Trimming removed 0 bases from V and 1 base from J; junction bases left unmatched: 5. CDR3 length equals 15 residues. Germline CDR1 and CDR2: SQVTM and ANQGSEA. Amplification of the TCR beta CDR3 regions used RNA transcripts (as template). Second-round multiplex PCR came after a first-round RT-PCR that employed HTBI primers. TCRdb itself ran the multiplex PCR reads through MiXCR, one entry per CDR3 protein. Of about 660,000 distinct CDR3 sequences in the sample, 35% to 45% are singletons; the top ten hold more than 3%. The source of this sequence is an adult man with Graves' ophthalmopathy. The sample was peripheral blood. The V and J genes are TRBV29-1 and TRBJ2-5, with 7 nucleotides matching TRBD1. The CDR3 sequence: CSVEEAGGLQETQYF. The CDR3 bases are TGCAGCGTTGAAGAGGCAGGGGGTCTCCAAGAGACCCAGTACTTC.